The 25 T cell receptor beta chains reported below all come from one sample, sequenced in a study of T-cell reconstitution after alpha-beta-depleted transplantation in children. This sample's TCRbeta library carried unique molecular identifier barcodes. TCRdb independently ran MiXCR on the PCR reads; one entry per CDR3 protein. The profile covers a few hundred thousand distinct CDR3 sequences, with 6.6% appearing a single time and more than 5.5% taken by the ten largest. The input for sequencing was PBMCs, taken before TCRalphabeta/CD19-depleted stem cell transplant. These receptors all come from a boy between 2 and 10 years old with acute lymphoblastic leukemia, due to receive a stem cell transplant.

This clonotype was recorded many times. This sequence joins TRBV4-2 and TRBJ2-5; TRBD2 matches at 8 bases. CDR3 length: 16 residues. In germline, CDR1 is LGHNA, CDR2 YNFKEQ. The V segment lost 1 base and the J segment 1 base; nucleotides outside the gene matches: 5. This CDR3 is CASSQGLSGVQETQYF. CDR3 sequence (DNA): TGTGCCAGCAGCCAAGGTCTTAGCGGGGTCCAAGAGACCCAGTACTTC.

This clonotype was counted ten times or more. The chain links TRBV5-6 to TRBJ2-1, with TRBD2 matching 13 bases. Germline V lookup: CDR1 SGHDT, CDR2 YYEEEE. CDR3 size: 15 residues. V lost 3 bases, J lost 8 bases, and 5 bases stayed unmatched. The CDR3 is CASSSGTSGNYEQFF. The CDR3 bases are TGTGCCAGCAGCTCCGGGACTAGCGGGAACTATGAGCAGTTCTTC.

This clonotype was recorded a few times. Here the CDR3 reads CASSFKPHLGNQPQHF. In DNA, the CDR3 is TGTGCCAGCAGCTTCAAGCCACACTTGGGCAATCAGCCCCAGCATTTT. The V call is TRBV28, the J call TRBJ1-5; the D is unclear. This CDR3 is 16 amino acids long. CDR1 and CDR2 (germline): MDHEN, SYDVKM. Trimming took 6 bases from V and 2 from J, leaving 17 bases between them.

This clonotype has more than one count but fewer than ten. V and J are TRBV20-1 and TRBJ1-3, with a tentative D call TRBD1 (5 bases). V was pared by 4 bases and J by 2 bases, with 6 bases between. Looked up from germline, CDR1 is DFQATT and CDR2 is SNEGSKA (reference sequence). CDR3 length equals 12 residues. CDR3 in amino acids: CSATGPGNTIYF. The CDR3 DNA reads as TGCAGTGCTACGGGGCCTGGAAACACCATATATTTT.

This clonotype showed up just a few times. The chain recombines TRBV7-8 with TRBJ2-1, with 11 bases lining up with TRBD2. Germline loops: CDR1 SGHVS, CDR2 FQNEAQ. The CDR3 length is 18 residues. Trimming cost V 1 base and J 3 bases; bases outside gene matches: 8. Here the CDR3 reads CASSLGLAGGGVYNEQFF. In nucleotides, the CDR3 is TGTGCCAGCAGCTTAGGGTTAGCGGGAGGGGGGGTCTACAATGAGCAGTTCTTC.

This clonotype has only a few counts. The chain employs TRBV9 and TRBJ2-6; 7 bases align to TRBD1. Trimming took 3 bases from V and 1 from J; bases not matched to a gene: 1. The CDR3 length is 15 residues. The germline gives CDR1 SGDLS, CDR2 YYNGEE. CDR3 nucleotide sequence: TGTGCCAGCAGCGGACAGGGATCTGGGGCCAACGTCCTGACTTTC. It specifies CASSGQGSGANVLTF.

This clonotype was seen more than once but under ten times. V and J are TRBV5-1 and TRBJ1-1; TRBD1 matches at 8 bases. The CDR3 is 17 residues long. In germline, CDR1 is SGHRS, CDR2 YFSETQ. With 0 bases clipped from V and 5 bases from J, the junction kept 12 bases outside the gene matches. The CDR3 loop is CASSLGTGRVGGTEAFF. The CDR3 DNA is TGCGCCAGCAGCTTGGGGACAGGGAGGGTAGGTGGGACTGAAGCTTTCTTT.

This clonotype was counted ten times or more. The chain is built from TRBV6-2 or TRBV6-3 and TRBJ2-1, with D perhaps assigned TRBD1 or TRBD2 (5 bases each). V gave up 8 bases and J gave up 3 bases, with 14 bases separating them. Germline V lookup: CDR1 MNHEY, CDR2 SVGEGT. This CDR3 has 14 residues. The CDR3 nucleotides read TGTGCCAGCGTTTGGTCAGGGAGCTACAATGAGCAGTTCTTC. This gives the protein CASVWSGSYNEQFF.

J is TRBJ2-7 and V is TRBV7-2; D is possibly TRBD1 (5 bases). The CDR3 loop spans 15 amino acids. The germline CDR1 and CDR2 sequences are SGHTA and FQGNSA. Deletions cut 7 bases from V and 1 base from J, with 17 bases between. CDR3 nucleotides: TGTGCCAGCACCGAAAGGGGCCTGGAGTCCTACGAGCAGTACTTC. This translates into CASTERGLESYEQYF. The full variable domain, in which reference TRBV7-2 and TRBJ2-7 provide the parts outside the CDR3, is GAGVSQSPSNKVTEKGKDVELRCDPISGHTALYWYRQSLGQGLEFLIYFQGNSAPDKSGLPSDRFSAERTGGSVSTLTIQRTQQEDSAVYLCASTERGLESYEQYFGPGTRLTVT.

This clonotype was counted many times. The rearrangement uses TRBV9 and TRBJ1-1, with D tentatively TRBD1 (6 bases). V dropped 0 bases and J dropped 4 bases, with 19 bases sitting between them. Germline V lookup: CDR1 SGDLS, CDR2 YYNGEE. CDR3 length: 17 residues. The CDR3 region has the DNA TGTGCCAGCAGCGTAGGCTCAACCAAACAGGGTGGCACTGAAGCTTTCTTT. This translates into CASSVGSTKQGGTEAFF.

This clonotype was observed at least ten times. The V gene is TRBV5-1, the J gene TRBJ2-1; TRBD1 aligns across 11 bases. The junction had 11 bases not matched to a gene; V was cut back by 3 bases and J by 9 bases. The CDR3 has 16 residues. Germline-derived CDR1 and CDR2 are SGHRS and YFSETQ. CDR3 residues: CASSSLRDRGGSEQFF. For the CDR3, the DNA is TGCGCCAGCAGCTCGTTGCGGGACAGGGGGGGTAGTGAGCAGTTCTTC.

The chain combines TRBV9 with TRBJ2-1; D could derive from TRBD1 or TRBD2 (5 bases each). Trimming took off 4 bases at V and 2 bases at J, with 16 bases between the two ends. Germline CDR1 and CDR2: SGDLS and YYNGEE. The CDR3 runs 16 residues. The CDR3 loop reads CASSPRTGTAYNEQFF. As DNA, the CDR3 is TGTGCCAGCAGCCCACGAACCGGGACCGCCTACAATGAGCAGTTCTTC.

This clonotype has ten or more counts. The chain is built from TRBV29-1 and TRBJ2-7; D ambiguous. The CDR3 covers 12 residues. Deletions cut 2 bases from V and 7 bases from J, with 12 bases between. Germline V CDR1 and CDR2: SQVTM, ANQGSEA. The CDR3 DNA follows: TGCAGCGTTGAAAGTCTAGTCGGTGAGCAGTACTTC. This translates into CSVESLVGEQYF.

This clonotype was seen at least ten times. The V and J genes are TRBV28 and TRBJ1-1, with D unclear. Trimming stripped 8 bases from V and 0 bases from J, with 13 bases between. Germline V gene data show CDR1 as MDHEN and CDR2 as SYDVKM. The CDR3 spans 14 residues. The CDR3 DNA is TGTGCCAGCCGGATGGAAGGATTGAACACTGAAGCTTTCTTT. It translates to CASRMEGLNTEAFF.

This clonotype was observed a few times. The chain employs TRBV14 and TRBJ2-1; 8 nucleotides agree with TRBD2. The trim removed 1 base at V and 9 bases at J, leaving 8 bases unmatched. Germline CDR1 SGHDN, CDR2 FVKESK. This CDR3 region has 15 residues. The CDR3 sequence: CASSQAGGPVIEQFF. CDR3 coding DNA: TGTGCCAGCAGCCAAGCGGGAGGGCCGGTAATTGAGCAGTTCTTC.

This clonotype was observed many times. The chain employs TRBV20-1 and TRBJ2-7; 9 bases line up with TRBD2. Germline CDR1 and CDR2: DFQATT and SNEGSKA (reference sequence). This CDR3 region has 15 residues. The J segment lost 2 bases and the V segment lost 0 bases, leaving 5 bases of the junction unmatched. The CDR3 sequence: CSAREPLAGTYEQYF. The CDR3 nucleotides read TGCAGTGCTAGAGAACCCCTAGCGGGGACCTACGAGCAGTACTTC.

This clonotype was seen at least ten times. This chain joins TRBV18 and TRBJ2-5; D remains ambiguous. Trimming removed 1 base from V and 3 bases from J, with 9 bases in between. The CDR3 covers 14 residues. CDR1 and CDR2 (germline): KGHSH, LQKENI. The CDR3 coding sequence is TGTGCCAGCTCACCACGCACCCGAAAAGAGACCCAGTACTTC. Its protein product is CASSPRTRKETQYF.

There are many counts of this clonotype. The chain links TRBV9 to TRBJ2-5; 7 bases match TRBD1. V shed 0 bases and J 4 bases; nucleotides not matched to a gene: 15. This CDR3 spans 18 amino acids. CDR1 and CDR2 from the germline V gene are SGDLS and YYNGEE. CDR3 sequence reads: CASSVALTGPSSGETQYF. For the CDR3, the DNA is TGTGCCAGCAGCGTAGCTCTGACAGGGCCCTCTTCGGGAGAGACCCAGTACTTC.

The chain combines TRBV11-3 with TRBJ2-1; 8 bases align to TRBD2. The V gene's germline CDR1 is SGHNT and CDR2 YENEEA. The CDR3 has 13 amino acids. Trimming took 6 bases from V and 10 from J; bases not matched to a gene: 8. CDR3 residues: CASRQAGVGEQFF. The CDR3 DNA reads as TGTGCCAGCAGACAAGCGGGAGTAGGGGAGCAGTTCTTC.

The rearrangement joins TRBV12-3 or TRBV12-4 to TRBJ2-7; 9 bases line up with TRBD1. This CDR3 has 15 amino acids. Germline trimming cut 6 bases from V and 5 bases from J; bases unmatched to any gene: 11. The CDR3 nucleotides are TGTGCCAGCAGATCCCGACGGGACAGGGAGGACGAGCAGTACTTC. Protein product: CASRSRRDREDEQYF.

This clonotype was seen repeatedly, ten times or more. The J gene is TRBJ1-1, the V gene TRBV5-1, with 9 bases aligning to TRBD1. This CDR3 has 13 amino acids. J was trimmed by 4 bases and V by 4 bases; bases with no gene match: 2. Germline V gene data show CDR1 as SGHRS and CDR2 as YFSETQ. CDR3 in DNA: TGCGCCAGCAGCAAGGGACAGGGCACTGAAGCTTTCTTT. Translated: CASSKGQGTEAFF.

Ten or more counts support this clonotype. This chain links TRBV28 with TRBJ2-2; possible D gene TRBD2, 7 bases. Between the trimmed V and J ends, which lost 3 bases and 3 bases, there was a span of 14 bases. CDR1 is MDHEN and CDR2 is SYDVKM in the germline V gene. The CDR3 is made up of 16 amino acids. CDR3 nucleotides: TGTGCCAGCAGTTTTGGGGGGGGGCAGTACACCGGGGAGCTGTTTTTT. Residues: CASSFGGGQYTGELFF.

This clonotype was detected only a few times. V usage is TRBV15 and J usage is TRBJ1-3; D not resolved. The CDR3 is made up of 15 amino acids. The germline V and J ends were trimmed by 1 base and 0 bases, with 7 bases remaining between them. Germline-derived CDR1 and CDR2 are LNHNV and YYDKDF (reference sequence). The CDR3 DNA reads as TGTGCCACCAGCAGAGCGGGAGACTCTGGAAACACCATATATTTT. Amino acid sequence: CATSRAGDSGNTIYF.

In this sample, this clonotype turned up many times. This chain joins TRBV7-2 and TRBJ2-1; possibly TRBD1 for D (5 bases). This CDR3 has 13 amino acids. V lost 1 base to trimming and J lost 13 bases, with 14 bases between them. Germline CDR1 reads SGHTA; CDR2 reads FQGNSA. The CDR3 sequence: CASSLDLGALQFF. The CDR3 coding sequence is TGTGCCAGCAGCTTAGATCTAGGGGCACTCCAGTTCTTC.

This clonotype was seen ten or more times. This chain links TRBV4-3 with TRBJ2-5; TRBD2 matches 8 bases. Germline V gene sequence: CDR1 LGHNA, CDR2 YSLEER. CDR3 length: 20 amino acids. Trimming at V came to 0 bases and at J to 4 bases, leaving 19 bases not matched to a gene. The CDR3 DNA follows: TGCGCCAGCAGCCAAGACGGGGTCGGACGGGAGGGCCAAAGATCAGAGACCCAGTACTTC. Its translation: CASSQDGVGREGQRSETQYF.